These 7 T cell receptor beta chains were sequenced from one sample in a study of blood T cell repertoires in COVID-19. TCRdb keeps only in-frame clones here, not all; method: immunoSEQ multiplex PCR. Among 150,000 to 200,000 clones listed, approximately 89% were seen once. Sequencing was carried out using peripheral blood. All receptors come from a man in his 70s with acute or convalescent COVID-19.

CDR3 residues: CASSQVLAGGGEQFF. The CDR3 bases are TGCGCCAGCAGCCAAGTCCTAGCGGGAGGGGGGGAGCAGTTCTTC. The V gene is TRBV4-1, the J gene TRBJ2-1; TRBD2 matches at 12 bases. V was pared by 1 base and J by 10 bases, with 5 bases of the junction left unmatched. CDR1 MGHRA and CDR2 YSYEKL come from the germline V gene. The CDR3 is 15 residues long.

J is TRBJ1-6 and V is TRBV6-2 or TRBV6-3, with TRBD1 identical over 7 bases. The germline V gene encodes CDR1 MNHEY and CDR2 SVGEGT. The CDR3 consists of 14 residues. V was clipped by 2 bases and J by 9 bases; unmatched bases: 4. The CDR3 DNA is TGTGCCAGCAGTTACGAAAGGGGGCGTTCACCCCTCCACTTT. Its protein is CASSYERGRSPLHF.

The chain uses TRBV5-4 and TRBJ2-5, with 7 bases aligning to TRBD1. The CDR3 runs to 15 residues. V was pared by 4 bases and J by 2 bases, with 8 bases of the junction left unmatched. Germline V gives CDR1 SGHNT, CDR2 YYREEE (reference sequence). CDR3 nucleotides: TGTGCCAGCAGCGGCGCTCCGGGACAGCAAGAGACCCAGTACTTC. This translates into CASSGAPGQQETQYF.

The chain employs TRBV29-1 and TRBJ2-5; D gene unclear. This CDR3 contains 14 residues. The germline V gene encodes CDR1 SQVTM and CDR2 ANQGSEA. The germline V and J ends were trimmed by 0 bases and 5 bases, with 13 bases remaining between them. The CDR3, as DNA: TGCAGCGTTGAAGATCCCGGCGGCGCGGAGACCCAGTACTTC. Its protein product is CSVEDPGGAETQYF.

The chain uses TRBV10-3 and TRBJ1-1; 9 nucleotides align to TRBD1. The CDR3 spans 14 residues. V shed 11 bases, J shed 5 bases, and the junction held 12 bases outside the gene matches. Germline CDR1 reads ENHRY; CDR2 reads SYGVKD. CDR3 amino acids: CASRRTGGKTEAFF. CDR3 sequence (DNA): TGTGCCTCACGAAGAACAGGGGGCAAGACTGAAGCTTTCTTT.

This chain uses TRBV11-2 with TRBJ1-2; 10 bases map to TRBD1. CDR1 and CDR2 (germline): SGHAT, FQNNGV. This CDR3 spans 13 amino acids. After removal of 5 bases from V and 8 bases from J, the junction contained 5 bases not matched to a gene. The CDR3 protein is CASSVTGGEGYTF. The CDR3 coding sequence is TGTGCCAGCAGCGTGACAGGGGGCGAGGGCTACACCTTC.

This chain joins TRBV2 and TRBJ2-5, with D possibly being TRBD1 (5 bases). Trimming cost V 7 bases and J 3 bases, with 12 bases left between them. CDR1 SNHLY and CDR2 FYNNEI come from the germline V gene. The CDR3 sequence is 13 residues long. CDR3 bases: TGTGCCAGCACCCAGGGTTGGGAAGAGACCCAGTACTTC. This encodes CASTQGWEETQYF.